This TCR beta chain was sequenced in a study of blood T cell repertoires in COVID-19. Study-wide context: The United States, Italy and Spain supplied acute and convalescent COVID-19 samples.

Clinical history reported by participants formed the basis on which cohorts were assigned. Clones were sequenced by immunoSEQ multiplex PCR, and TCRdb holds only the in-frame ones, with some missing. The data contain about 480,000 clones, 88% of them singletons. Trimming removed 4 bases at V and 2 bases at J, with 17 bases between. The CDR3 covers 16 residues. Per germline, CDR1 LGHNA and CDR2 YSLEER. Sequencing input: PBMCs or T cells enriched from blood (not recorded which). The J gene is TRBJ1-2, the V gene TRBV4-3, with D hard to call. The TCR originated in a middle-aged woman who had recovered from COVID-19. CDR3 coding DNA: TGCGCCAGCAGCCCTCAAGGCGGCGCACTAAACTATGGCTACACCTTC. Amino acids: CASSPQGGALNYGYTF.